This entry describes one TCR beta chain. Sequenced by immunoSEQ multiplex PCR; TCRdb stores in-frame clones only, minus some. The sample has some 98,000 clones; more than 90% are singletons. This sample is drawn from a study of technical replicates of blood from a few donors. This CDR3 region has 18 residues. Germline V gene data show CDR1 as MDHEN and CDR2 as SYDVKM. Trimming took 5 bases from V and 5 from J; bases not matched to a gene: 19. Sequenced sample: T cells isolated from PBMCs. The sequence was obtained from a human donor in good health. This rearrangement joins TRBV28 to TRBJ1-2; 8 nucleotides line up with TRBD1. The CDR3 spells CASSPRRNSDRVGYGYTF. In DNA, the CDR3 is TGTGCCAGCAGTCCCCGGCGAAACTCGGACAGGGTGGGATATGGCTACACCTTC.